This T cell receptor (beta chain) is from a study of naive and memory T cell subsets. The study's findings and limits: In naive cells, over 95% of TCR sequences were seen only once.

Two oligonucleotides, mixed equimolar, formed the beta constant-region primer covering TRBC1 and TRBC2. Ligation attached a single-stranded oligonucleotide with a 12-nucleotide UMI and the SP2 primer to the cDNA 3' end. In TCRdb, the UMI-ligation and nested PCR reads were re-called with MiXCR into one record per CDR3 protein. The sample holds roughly 21,000 distinct CDR3 sequences, approximately 11% seen once. On this clonotype: Its specificity is not known.

From the second PCR step, alpha and beta chains were amplified apart. Cells stained for CD3, CD4, CD8, CD45RA and CD27 were sorted into four subsets. The sample comprised central memory CD8+ T cells from blood. This TCR came from a human donor in good health.

The CDR3 loop is CASSLGSDTQYF. The CDR3 nucleotides are TGTGCCAGCAGCTTGGGATCAGATACGCAGTATTTT. The V gene is TRBV5-4, the J gene TRBJ2-3; D ambiguous. In germline, CDR1 is SGHNT, CDR2 YYREEE (reference sequence). This CDR3 is 12 amino acids long. Trimming stripped 0 bases from V and 4 bases from J, with 3 bases between. Filled out from reference TRBV5-4 and TRBJ2-3, the complete variable domain reads ETGVTQSPTHLIKTRGQQVTLRCSSQSGHNTVSWYQQALGQGPQFIFQYYREEENGRGNFPPRFSGLQFPNYSSELNVNALELDDSALYLCASSLGSDTQYFGPGTRLTVL.